The rows below give T cell receptor beta chains drawn from one sample of a study of CD8 T cells in ankylosing spondylitis. TCRdb reprocessed the 5' RACE reads with MiXCR, giving one entry per CDR3 protein. The data contain more than 400,000 distinct CDR3 sequences, under 5.5% of them singletons. The material sequenced was blood, either unsorted or a sorted T cell fraction (not recorded which). The origin of the receptors is a male donor with ankylosing spondylitis. Each CDR3 is given with its conserved first and last residue. The D gene is left open where the match is weak.

d_call: .
v_call: TRBV7-2
j_call: TRBJ2-5
cdr3_aa: CASTRHGLETQYF

d_call: .
v_call: TRBV12-3/TRBV12-4
j_call: TRBJ2-2
cdr3_aa: CASRGVNTGELFF

d_call: .
v_call: TRBV12-3/TRBV12-4
j_call: TRBJ1-1
cdr3_aa: CASSYLNTEAFF

d_call: .
v_call: TRBV7-2
j_call: TRBJ2-1
cdr3_aa: CASSLASGNEQFF

d_call: TRBD2
v_call: TRBV24-1
j_call: TRBJ2-3
cdr3_aa: CATSDFRQAGSDTQYF

d_call: TRBD1
v_call: TRBV6-4
j_call: TRBJ2-1
cdr3_aa: CASSVRTGVYNEQFF

d_call: .
v_call: TRBV5-5
j_call: TRBJ2-7
cdr3_aa: CASSYPEAFRYEQYF

d_call: .
v_call: TRBV20-1
j_call: TRBJ2-1
cdr3_aa: CSAAVPSYNEQFF

d_call: .
v_call: TRBV12-3/TRBV12-4
j_call: TRBJ2-6
cdr3_aa: CANSFTSGPNVLTF

d_call: .
v_call: TRBV20-1
j_call: TRBJ1-1
cdr3_aa: CSAKDALNTEAFF

d_call: .
v_call: TRBV6-2/TRBV6-3
j_call: TRBJ2-3
cdr3_aa: CASGRISTDTQYF

d_call: .
v_call: TRBV29-1
j_call: TRBJ2-4
cdr3_aa: CSVAGESRIAKNIQYF

d_call: TRBD2
v_call: TRBV12-3/TRBV12-4
j_call: TRBJ2-7
cdr3_aa: CASSNLAGWGDSYEQYF

d_call: TRBD1
v_call: TRBV5-1
j_call: TRBJ2-7
cdr3_aa: CASSWTPGQGAIEQYF

d_call: .
v_call: TRBV20-1
j_call: TRBJ2-1
cdr3_aa: CSARGTRARGEQFF

d_call: TRBD1
v_call: TRBV4-3
j_call: TRBJ2-2
cdr3_aa: CASSGRTGKAGELFF

d_call: TRBD2
v_call: TRBV27
j_call: TRBJ2-7
cdr3_aa: CASGHSGVTYEQYF

d_call: .
v_call: TRBV27
j_call: TRBJ2-3
cdr3_aa: CASSLKGSADTQYF

d_call: .
v_call: TRBV29-1
j_call: TRBJ1-1
cdr3_aa: CSVAAGSGTTEAFF

d_call: TRBD1
v_call: TRBV28
j_call: TRBJ1-2
cdr3_aa: CASSQSGQGRGYTF

d_call: .
v_call: TRBV5-5
j_call: TRBJ1-4
cdr3_aa: CASSLGRNNEKLFF

d_call: .
v_call: TRBV10-3
j_call: TRBJ1-2
cdr3_aa: CATLGGGYGYTF

d_call: .
v_call: TRBV4-3
j_call: TRBJ2-2
cdr3_aa: CASSQDPDVGELFF

d_call: .
v_call: TRBV18
j_call: TRBJ1-3
cdr3_aa: CASSAPGPISGNTIYF

d_call: .
v_call: TRBV20-1
j_call: TRBJ1-5
cdr3_aa: CSAREEGAGGNQPQHF

d_call: .
v_call: TRBV4-2
j_call: TRBJ2-1
cdr3_aa: CASSLPLGGGSYNEQFF

d_call: TRBD2
v_call: TRBV29-1
j_call: TRBJ2-3
cdr3_aa: CSLGLAGADTQYF

d_call: .
v_call: TRBV15
j_call: TRBJ1-5
cdr3_aa: CATSRDRGEGNQPQHF

d_call: .
v_call: TRBV7-9
j_call: TRBJ1-6
cdr3_aa: CASSRGHRYGDSPLHF

d_call: .
v_call: TRBV20-1
j_call: TRBJ2-3
cdr3_aa: CSAGGGRGADTQYF

d_call: TRBD1
v_call: TRBV6-2/TRBV6-3
j_call: TRBJ1-5
cdr3_aa: CASSVDRARGQPQHF

d_call: .
v_call: TRBV7-9
j_call: TRBJ2-7
cdr3_aa: CASSLWGTVSYEQYF

d_call: TRBD1
v_call: TRBV9
j_call: TRBJ2-7
cdr3_aa: CASSRGLEQYF

d_call: TRBD1
v_call: TRBV20-1
j_call: TRBJ1-1
cdr3_aa: CSAVLDRVTEAFF

d_call: .
v_call: TRBV7-2
j_call: TRBJ2-1
cdr3_aa: CALRGQPPASHNEQFF

d_call: .
v_call: TRBV20-1
j_call: TRBJ2-5
cdr3_aa: CSAPRGEETQYF

d_call: .
v_call: TRBV29-1
j_call: TRBJ1-4
cdr3_aa: CSVSRGLNEKLFF

d_call: .
v_call: TRBV3-1
j_call: TRBJ1-1
cdr3_aa: CASSHGGIGTEAFF

d_call: .
v_call: TRBV9
j_call: TRBJ2-1
cdr3_aa: CASSVEALRWGAGSNEQFF

d_call: .
v_call: TRBV6-1
j_call: TRBJ2-2
cdr3_aa: CASSLTHRVSGELFF

d_call: .
v_call: TRBV3-1
j_call: TRBJ1-4
cdr3_aa: CASSQGDTYEKLFF

d_call: .
v_call: TRBV7-2
j_call: TRBJ2-3
cdr3_aa: CASRPRLETDTQYF

d_call: TRBD1
v_call: TRBV7-9
j_call: TRBJ2-5
cdr3_aa: CASSRDRTRQETQYF

d_call: .
v_call: TRBV20-1
j_call: TRBJ2-3
cdr3_aa: CSVGTGVPPDTQYF

d_call: .
v_call: TRBV13
j_call: TRBJ1-2
cdr3_aa: CASSLGQGRLRGYTF

d_call: .
v_call: TRBV4-2
j_call: TRBJ1-2
cdr3_aa: CASSLQGTTYGYTF

d_call: .
v_call: TRBV7-9
j_call: TRBJ2-3
cdr3_aa: CASSLALSDTQYF

d_call: TRBD2
v_call: TRBV14
j_call: TRBJ2-5
cdr3_aa: CASSHSGRAGETQYF

d_call: .
v_call: TRBV27
j_call: TRBJ1-5
cdr3_aa: CASSFSNRQPQHF